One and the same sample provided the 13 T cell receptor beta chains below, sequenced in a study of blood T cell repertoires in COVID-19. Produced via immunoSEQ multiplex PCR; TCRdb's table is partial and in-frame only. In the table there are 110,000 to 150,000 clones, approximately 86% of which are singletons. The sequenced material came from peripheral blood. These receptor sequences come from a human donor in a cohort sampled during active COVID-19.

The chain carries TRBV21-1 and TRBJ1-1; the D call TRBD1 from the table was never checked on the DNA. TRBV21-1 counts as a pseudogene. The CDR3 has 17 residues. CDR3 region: CASSKVGDRGGDTEAFF. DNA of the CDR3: TGTGCCAGCAGCAAAGTAGGGGACAGGGGAGGGGACACTGAAGCTTTCTTT.

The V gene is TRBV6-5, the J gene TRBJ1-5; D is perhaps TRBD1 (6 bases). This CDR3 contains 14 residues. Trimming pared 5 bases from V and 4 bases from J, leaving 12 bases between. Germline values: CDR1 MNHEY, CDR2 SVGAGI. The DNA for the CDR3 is TGTGCCAGCAGTACGACAGGCCTGAATCAGCCCCAGCATTTT. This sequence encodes CASSTTGLNQPQHF.

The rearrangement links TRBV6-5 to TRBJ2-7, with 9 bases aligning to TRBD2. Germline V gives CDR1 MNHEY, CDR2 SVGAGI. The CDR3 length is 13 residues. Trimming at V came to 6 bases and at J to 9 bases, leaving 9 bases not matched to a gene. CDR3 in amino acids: CASRGASGNSQYF. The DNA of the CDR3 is TGTGCCAGCAGAGGGGCTAGCGGGAACTCGCAGTACTTC.

CDR3: CASSVAAGQGYEQYF. The CDR3 DNA follows: TGTGCCAGCAGCGTTGCGGCAGGACAGGGATACGAGCAGTACTTC. The chain joins TRBV9 to TRBJ2-7; 8 bases line up with TRBD1. The CDR3 length is 15 residues. Germline lookup yields CDR1 SGDLS and CDR2 YYNGEE. V was clipped by 2 bases and J by 4 bases; unmatched bases: 8.

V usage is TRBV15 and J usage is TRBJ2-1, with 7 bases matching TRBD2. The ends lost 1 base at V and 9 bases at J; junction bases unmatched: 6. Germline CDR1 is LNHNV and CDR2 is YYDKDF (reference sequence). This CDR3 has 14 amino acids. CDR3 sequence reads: CATSRGLARGEQFF. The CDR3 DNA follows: TGTGCCACCAGCAGAGGACTAGCCCGGGGTGAGCAGTTCTTC.

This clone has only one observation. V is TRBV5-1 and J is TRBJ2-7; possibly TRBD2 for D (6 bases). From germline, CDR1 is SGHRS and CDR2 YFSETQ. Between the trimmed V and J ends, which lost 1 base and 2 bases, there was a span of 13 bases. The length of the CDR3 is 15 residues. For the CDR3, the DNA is TGCGCCAGCAGCTTGTTCGGACGCGGGGCCTACGAGCAGTACTTC. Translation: CASSLFGRGAYEQYF.

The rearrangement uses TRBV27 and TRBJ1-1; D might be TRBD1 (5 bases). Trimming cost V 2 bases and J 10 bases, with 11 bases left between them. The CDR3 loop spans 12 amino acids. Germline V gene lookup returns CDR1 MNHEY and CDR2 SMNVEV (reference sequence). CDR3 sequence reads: CASSLRDLGAFF. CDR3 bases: TGTGCCAGCAGTTTACGGGACTTAGGAGCTTTCTTT.

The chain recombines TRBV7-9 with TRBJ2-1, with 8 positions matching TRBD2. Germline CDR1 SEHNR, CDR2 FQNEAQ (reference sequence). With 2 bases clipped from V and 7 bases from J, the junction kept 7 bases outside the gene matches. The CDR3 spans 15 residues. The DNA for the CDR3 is TGTGCCAGCAGCTTACCGGGAGGGCCGGGAAATGAGCAGTTCTTC. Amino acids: CASSLPGGPGNEQFF.

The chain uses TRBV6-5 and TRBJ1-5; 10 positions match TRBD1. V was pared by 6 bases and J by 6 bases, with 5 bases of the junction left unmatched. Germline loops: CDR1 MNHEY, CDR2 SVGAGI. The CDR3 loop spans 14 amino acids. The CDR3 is CASSRDRGPQPQHF. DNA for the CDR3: TGTGCCAGCAGCCGGGACAGGGGTCCTCAGCCCCAGCATTTT.

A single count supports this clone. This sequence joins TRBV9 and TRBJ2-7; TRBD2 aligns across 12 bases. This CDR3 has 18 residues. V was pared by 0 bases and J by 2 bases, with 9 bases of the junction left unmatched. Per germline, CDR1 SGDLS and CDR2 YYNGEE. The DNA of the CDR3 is TGTGCCAGCAGCGTAGCGGCTAGCGGGAGGGCGGGCCCCTACGAGCAGTACTTC. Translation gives CASSVAASGRAGPYEQYF.

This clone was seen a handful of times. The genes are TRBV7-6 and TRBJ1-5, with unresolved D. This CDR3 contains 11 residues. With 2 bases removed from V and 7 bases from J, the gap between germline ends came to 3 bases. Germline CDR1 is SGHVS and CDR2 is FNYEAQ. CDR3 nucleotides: TGTGCCAGCAGCTTACTACAGCCCCAGCATTTT. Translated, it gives CASSLLQPQHF.

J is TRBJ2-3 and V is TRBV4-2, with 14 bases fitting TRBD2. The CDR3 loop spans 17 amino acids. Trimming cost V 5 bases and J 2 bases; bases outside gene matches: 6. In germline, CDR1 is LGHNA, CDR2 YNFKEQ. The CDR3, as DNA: TGTGCCAGCAGCTCCGGGACTAGCGGGGGTTTCACAGATACGCAGTATTTT. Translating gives CASSSGTSGGFTDTQYF.

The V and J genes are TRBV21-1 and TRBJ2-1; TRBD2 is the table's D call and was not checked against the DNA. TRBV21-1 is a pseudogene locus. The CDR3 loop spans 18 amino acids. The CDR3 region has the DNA TGTGCCAGCAGCAAAGAGGGGACTAGCGGGAGTTCTTACAATGAGCAGTTCTTC. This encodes CASSKEGTSGSSYNEQFF.